This entry lists 10 T cell receptor beta chains sequenced from one sample in a study of T cells in localized non-small cell lung cancer. This table comes from immunoSEQ multiplex PCR, and its TCRdb copy is limited to in-frame clones, with some not included. The sample holds 30,000 to 40,000 clones, approximately 78% seen once. The sequencing used peripheral blood, collected before any cancer treatment. The receptors stem from a male donor aged 60 or over with stage II squamous cell lung carcinoma.

This clone was picked up a small number of times. The rearrangement uses TRBV11-3 and TRBJ2-4; 8 nucleotides agree with TRBD2. V lost 3 bases, J lost 8 bases, and 6 bases stayed unmatched. The CDR3 loop spans 14 amino acids. The V gene's germline CDR1 is SGHNT and CDR2 YENEEA. The chain's CDR3 is CASSFRPGGYIQYF. Written as DNA, the CDR3 is TGTGCCAGCAGCTTCCGGCCGGGGGGGTACATTCAGTACTTC. Using reference TRBV11-3 and TRBJ2-4 for the parts outside the CDR3, the full variable domain is EAGVVQSPRYKIIEKKQPVAFWCNPISGHNTLYWYLQNLGQGPELLIRYENEEAVDDSQLPKDRFSAERLKGVDSTLKIQPAELGDSAVYLCASSFRPGGYIQYFGAGTRLSVL.

In this sample, this clone turned up once. V gene TRBV5-5 combines with J gene TRBJ1-1; D is unclear. Germline CDR1 is SGHKS and CDR2 is YYEKEE (reference sequence). V was clipped by 1 base and J by 3 bases, with 10 bases between them. The CDR3 has 14 amino acids. The CDR3 sequence is CASSLWEGDTEAFF. The CDR3 coding sequence is TGTGCCAGCAGCTTGTGGGAGGGAGACACTGAAGCTTTCTTT. Looking up the rest from reference TRBV5-5 and TRBJ1-1 gives the full variable domain: DAGVTQSPTHLIKTRGQQVTLRCSPISGHKSVSWYQQVLGQGPQFIFQYYEKEERGRGNFPDRFSARQFPNYSSELNVNALLLGDSALYLCASSLWEGDTEAFFGQGTRLTVV.

The chain combines TRBV18 with TRBJ2-5; TRBD1 is a possible D gene (6 bases). V lost 4 bases and J 5 bases, leaving 11 bases between the germline ends. Germline assignment: CDR1 KGHSH and CDR2 LQKENI. The CDR3 runs to 13 residues. This CDR3 reads CASSLGGRETQYF. CDR3 in DNA: TGTGCCAGCTCACTAGGGGGACGGGAGACCCAGTACTTC.

This chain joins TRBV4-2 and TRBJ2-6, with a weak D call TRBD2 (6 bases). From germline, CDR1 is LGHNA and CDR2 YNFKEQ. Trimming removed 4 bases at V and 0 bases at J, with 16 bases between. This CDR3 has 18 residues. DNA of the CDR3: TGTGCCAGCAGCCCCTCGGGAGCGCTAAGCTCTGGGGCCAACGTCCTGACTTTC. Translation: CASSPSGALSSGANVLTF.

The chain has TRBV9 and TRBJ2-2, with unresolved D. In germline, CDR1 is SGDLS, CDR2 YYNGEE. This CDR3 has 14 amino acids. Trimming stripped 1 base from V and 2 bases from J, with 6 bases between. Here the CDR3 reads CASSVSRNTGELFF. As DNA, the CDR3 is TGTGCCAGCAGCGTATCGAGAAACACCGGGGAGCTGTTTTTT.

This chain uses TRBV5-1 with TRBJ1-3, with 8 nucleotides matching TRBD1. The CDR3 has 14 amino acids. After removal of 3 bases from V and 1 base from J, the junction contained 0 bases not matched to a gene. The germline CDR1 and CDR2 sequences are SGHRS and YFSETQ. In DNA form, the CDR3 reads TGCGCCAGCAGCTGGGACAGGTCTGGAAACACCATATATTTT. This codes for CASSWDRSGNTIYF.

V usage is TRBV6-1 and J usage is TRBJ1-3; D remains unclear. The CDR3 covers 13 residues. Looked up from germline, CDR1 is MNHNS and CDR2 is SASEGT. V was pared by 2 bases and J by 2 bases, with 4 bases between. CDR3 protein: CASSERPGNTIYF. DNA for the CDR3: TGTGCCAGCAGTGAAAGACCTGGAAACACCATATATTTT.

Written as DNA, the CDR3 is TGTGCCAGCAGCGTGGGGTCTGGCGGAAACTACAATGAGCAGTTCTTC. Residues: CASSVGSGGNYNEQFF. The V gene is TRBV9, the J gene TRBJ2-1, with unresolved D. V dropped 2 bases and J dropped 3 bases, with 15 bases sitting between them. From germline, CDR1 is SGDLS and CDR2 YYNGEE. The CDR3 is 16 amino acids.

The chain employs TRBV6-1 and TRBJ2-3; 9 bases are a match to TRBD2. CDR3 size: 12 residues. Trimming at V came to 11 bases and at J to 5 bases, leaving 5 bases not matched to a gene. The germline V gene has CDR1 MNHNS and CDR2 SASEGT. The CDR3 loop is CAGRGGGDTQYF. CDR3 nucleotides: TGTGCCGGCCGCGGGGGGGGAGATACGCAGTATTTT.

The chain carries TRBV10-2 and TRBJ1-3, with no clear D. Germline values: CDR1 WSHSY, CDR2 SAAADI. This CDR3 contains 17 residues. V was clipped by 4 bases and J by 0 bases, with 16 bases between them. CDR3 nucleotides: TGCGCCAGCAGTGTGCCAAAAAGGGTCTCCTCTGGAAACACCATATATTTT. Protein product: CASSVPKRVSSGNTIYF.